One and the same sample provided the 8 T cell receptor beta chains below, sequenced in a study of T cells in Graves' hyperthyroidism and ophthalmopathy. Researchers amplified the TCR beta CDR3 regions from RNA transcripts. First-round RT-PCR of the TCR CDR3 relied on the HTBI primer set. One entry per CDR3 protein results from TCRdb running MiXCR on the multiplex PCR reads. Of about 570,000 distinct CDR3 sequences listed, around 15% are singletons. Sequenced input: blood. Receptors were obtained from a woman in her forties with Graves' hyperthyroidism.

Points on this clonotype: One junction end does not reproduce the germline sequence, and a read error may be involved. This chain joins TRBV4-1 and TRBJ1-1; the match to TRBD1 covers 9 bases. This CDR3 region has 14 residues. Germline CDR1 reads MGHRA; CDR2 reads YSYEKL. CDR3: CVSSPGQGGTEAFF. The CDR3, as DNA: TGCGTCAGCAGCCCGGGACAGGGTGGCACTGAAGCTTTCTTT.

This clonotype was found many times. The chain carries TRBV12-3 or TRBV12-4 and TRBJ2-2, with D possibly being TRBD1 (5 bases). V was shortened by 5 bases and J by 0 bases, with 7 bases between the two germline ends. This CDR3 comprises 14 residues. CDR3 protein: CASSQTANTGELFF. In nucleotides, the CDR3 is TGTGCCAGCAGTCAGACAGCGAACACCGGGGAGCTGTTTTTT.

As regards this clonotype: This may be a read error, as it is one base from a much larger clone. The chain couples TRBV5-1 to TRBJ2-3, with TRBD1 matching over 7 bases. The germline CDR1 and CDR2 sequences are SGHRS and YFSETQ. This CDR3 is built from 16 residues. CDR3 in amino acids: CAGSFTGTVLTDTQYF. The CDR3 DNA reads TGCGCCGGCAGTTTTACAGGGACAGTGCTCACAGATACGCAGTATTTT.

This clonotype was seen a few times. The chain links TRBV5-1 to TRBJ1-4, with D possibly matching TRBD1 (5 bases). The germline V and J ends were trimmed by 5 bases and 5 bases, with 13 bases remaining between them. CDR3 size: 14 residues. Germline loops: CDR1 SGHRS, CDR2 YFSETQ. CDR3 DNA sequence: TGCGCCAGCAGAGCTGACAGTACCAATGAAAAACTGTTTTTT. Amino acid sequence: CASRADSTNEKLFF.

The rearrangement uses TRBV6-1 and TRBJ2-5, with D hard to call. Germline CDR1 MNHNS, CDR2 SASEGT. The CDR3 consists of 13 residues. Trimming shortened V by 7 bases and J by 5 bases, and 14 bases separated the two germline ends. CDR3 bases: TGTGCCAGCACCACCAATCCAAGGGAGACCCAGTACTTC. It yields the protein CASTTNPRETQYF.

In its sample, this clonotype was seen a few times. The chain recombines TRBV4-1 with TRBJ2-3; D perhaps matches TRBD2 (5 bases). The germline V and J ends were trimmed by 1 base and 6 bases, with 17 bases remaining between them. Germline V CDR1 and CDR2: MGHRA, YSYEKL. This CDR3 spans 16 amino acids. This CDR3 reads CASSQGLAPAIDTQYF. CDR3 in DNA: TGCGCCAGCAGCCAAGGTCTAGCCCCAGCTATTGATACGCAGTATTTT.

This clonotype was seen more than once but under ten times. CDR3 in amino acids: CASGLQYNQPQHF. The CDR3 DNA reads as TGTGCCAGCGGCCTGCAATACAATCAGCCCCAGCATTTT. This chain joins TRBV7-2 and TRBJ1-5; D gene ambiguous. The V end was cut by 8 bases, the J end by 3 bases, with 11 bases between. Per the germline V gene, CDR1 is SGHTA and CDR2 is FQGNSA. This CDR3 has 13 residues.

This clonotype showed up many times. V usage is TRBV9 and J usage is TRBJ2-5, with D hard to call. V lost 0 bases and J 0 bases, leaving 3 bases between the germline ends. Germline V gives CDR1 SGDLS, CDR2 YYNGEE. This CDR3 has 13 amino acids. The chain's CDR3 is CASSVADQETQYF. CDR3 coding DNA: TGTGCCAGCAGCGTAGCGGACCAAGAGACCCAGTACTTC.